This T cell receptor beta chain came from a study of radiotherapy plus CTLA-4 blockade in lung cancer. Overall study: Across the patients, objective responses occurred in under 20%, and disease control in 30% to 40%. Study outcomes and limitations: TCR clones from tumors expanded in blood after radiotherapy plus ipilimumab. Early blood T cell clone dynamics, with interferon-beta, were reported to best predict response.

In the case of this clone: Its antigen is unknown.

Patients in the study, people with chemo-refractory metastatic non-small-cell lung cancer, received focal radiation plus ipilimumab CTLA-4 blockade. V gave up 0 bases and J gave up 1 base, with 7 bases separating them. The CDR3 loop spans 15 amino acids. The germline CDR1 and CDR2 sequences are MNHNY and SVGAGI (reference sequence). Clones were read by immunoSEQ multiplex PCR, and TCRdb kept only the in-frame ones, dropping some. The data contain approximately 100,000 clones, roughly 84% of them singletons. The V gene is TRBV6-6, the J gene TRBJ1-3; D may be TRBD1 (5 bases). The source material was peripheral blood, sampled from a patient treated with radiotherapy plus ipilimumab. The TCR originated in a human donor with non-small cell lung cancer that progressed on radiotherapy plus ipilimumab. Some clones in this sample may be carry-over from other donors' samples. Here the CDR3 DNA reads TGTGCCAGCAGTTACTCCGAGGGGTCTGGAAACACCATATATTTT. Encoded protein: CASSYSEGSGNTIYF.